Below, 9 T cell receptor beta chains from the same sample are listed, as sequenced in a study of blood T cell repertoires in COVID-19. The assay was immunoSEQ multiplex PCR, and TCRdb's table has in-frame clones only and misses some. The data show 150,000 to 200,000 clones, about 86% seen once. The specimen sequenced was peripheral blood. The receptors come from a woman in her 70s with COVID-19, enrolled during active disease.

This rearrangement joins TRBV7-3 to TRBJ1-2; the match to TRBD1 covers 10 bases. Per the germline V gene, CDR1 is SGHTA and CDR2 is FQGTGA. This CDR3 is 13 amino acids long. Trimming removed 2 bases from V and 6 bases from J; junction bases left unmatched: 0. The CDR3 DNA is TGTGCCAGCAGCTTAGGGACAGGGGATGGCTACACCTTC. As protein: CASSLGTGDGYTF. The whole variable domain, filled in from reference TRBV7-3 and TRBJ1-2, reads GAGVSQTPSNKVTEKGKYVELRCDPISGHTALYWYRQSLGQGPEFLIYFQGTGAADDSGLPNDRFFAVRPEGSVSTLKIQRTERGDSAVYLCASSLGTGDGYTFGSGTRLTVV.

Of note for this clone: The same CDR3 can be traced to other DNA sequences in this sample. The chain couples TRBV28 to TRBJ2-5; weak D call: TRBD2 (6 bases). The CDR3 has 13 residues. Trimming took 3 bases from V and 5 from J, leaving 10 bases between them. Germline V CDR1 and CDR2: MDHEN, SYDVKM. The DNA of the CDR3 is TGTGCCAGCAGTTTGGGGGGTCGGGAGACCCAGTACTTC. Amino acids: CASSLGGRETQYF.

The V call is TRBV5-6, the J call TRBJ1-2; no clear D. The germline V gene has CDR1 SGHDT and CDR2 YYEEEE. The CDR3 runs to 11 residues. Trimming shortened V by 5 bases and J by 4 bases, and 6 bases separated the two germline ends. The CDR3 loop reads CASSSLYGYTF. In DNA form, the CDR3 reads TGTGCCAGCAGTTCCCTCTATGGCTACACCTTC.

About this clone itself: This specimen includes other DNA sequences encoding the same CDR3. The rearrangement links TRBV6-5 to TRBJ1-1; D is ambiguous. Germline V CDR1 and CDR2: MNHEY, SVGAGI. Trimming pared 4 bases from V and 0 bases from J, leaving 6 bases between. CDR3 length: 13 residues. The CDR3 reads CASSSTVNTEAFF. CDR3 DNA sequence: TGTGCCAGCAGTTCGACTGTGAACACTGAAGCTTTCTTT.

The rearrangement links TRBV9 to TRBJ1-5; D call uncertain. Trimming removed 4 bases from V and 3 bases from J, with 8 bases in between. The germline CDR1 and CDR2 sequences are SGDLS and YYNGEE. The CDR3 is made up of 13 amino acids. The CDR3 bases are TGTGCCAGCAGCCCCTCAGACAATCAGCCCCAGCATTTT. Translating gives CASSPSDNQPQHF. The complete variable domain, with remaining parts taken from reference TRBV9 and TRBJ1-5, reads DSGVTQTPKHLITATGQRVTLRCSPRSGDLSVYWYQQSLDQGLQFLIQYYNGEERAKGNILERFSAQQFPDLHSELNLSSLELGDSALYFCASSPSDNQPQHFGDGTRLSIL.

This chain links TRBV3-1 (or the pseudogene TRBV3-2) with TRBJ2-5; TRBD1 aligns across 9 bases. This CDR3 has 14 residues. V trimming: 3 bases; J trimming: 4 bases; junction bases outside the gene matches: 3. Per the germline V gene, CDR1 is LGHDT and CDR2 is YNNKEL (reference sequence). The CDR3 DNA is TGTGCCAGCAGCCAGGGACAGGGAGGAGAGACCCAGTACTTC. Translating gives CASSQGQGGETQYF.

The CDR3 DNA sequence: TGTGCCAGTAGTATGGTTACAGTTCAAGAGACCCAGTACTTC. Its translation is CASSMVTVQETQYF. This chain joins TRBV19 and TRBJ2-5; D call uncertain. Germline V gene lookup returns CDR1 LNHDA and CDR2 SQIVND (reference sequence). This CDR3 spans 14 amino acids. V was shortened by 3 bases and J by 2 bases, with 10 bases between the two germline ends.

The chain has TRBV28 and TRBJ2-3, with TRBD2 matching 9 bases. This CDR3 region has 13 residues. Per the germline V gene, CDR1 is MDHEN and CDR2 is SYDVKM. CDR3 sequence (DNA): TGTGCTTATGCGGGGGGGCTCGGTAGGACGCAGTATTTT. Its protein is CAYAGGLGRTQYF.

This clone was seen just once. The chain has TRBV9 and TRBJ1-1; D possibly corresponds to TRBD1 (5 bases). Trimming took 4 bases from V and 3 from J, leaving 7 bases between them. CDR1 SGDLS and CDR2 YYNGEE come from the germline V gene. The CDR3 spans 12 residues. CDR3 sequence (DNA): TGTGCCAGCAGCCCCAGGGACACTGAAGCTTTCTTT. This encodes CASSPRDTEAFF. Variable domain in full (rest from reference TRBV9 and TRBJ1-1): DSGVTQTPKHLITATGQRVTLRCSPRSGDLSVYWYQQSLDQGLQFLIQYYNGEERAKGNILERFSAQQFPDLHSELNLSSLELGDSALYFCASSPRDTEAFFGQGTRLTVV.